Below are 30 T cell receptor beta chains sequenced from a single sample in a study of T cells after yellow fever vaccination. TCRdb fed the 5' RACE reads into MiXCR, producing one record per CDR3 protein. The sample lists under 90,000 distinct CDR3 sequences, more than 6.5% seen once, with around 37% in the top ten. This specimen was CD8+ T cells sorted from PBMCs, taken 35 to 50 days after the first yellow fever vaccination. The origin of the receptors is a man younger than 30 who received the YFV17D yellow fever vaccine.

This clonotype was seen repeatedly, ten times or more. The chain carries TRBV7-9 and TRBJ2-1, with no clear D. The CDR3 loop spans 13 amino acids. The germline V and J ends were trimmed by 1 base and 8 bases, with 9 bases remaining between them. In germline, CDR1 is SEHNR, CDR2 FQNEAQ (reference sequence). The CDR3 protein is CASSLVPSDEQFF. The CDR3 nucleotides are TGTGCCAGCAGCTTAGTGCCTTCCGATGAGCAGTTCTTC.

In its sample, this clonotype was seen many times. The genes are TRBV15 and TRBJ2-5; tentative D call: TRBD1 (5 bases). This CDR3 spans 16 amino acids. Germline assignment: CDR1 LNHNV and CDR2 YYDKDF (reference sequence). The V end was cut by 3 bases, the J end by 5 bases, with 19 bases between. The CDR3 DNA reads as TGTGCCACCAGCAGTGTTGGGGCTTTGGTTGAGGAGACCCAGTACTTC. The encoded protein is CATSSVGALVEETQYF.

Notes on this clonotype: Germline is not matched at one junction end, which may reflect a read error. The V call is TRBV27, the J call TRBJ1-6; a weak D match, TRBD1 (6 bases). Germline CDR1 and CDR2: MNHEY and SMNVEV (reference sequence). This CDR3 is built from 16 residues. CDR3 bases: TGTGCCAGCGGTTTGCGGGAGGGGGAATATAAATCACCCCTCCACTTT. It is translated as CASGLREGEYKSPLHF.

This clonotype was seen a few times. The V gene is TRBV5-6, the J gene TRBJ2-3; no definite D call. Trimming shortened V by 2 bases and J by 2 bases, and 6 bases separated the two germline ends. Germline V gene sequence: CDR1 SGHDT, CDR2 YYEEEE. The CDR3 covers 13 residues. This chain's CDR3 is CASSFGNTDTQYF. The CDR3 region has the DNA TGTGCCAGCAGCTTTGGTAACACAGATACGCAGTATTTT. Full variable domain (remainder filled in from reference TRBV5-6 and TRBJ2-3): DAGVTQSPTHLIKTRGQQVTLRCSPKSGHDTVSWYQQALGQGPQFIFQYYEEEERQRGNFPDRFSGHQFPNYSSELNVNALLLGDSALYLCASSFGNTDTQYFGPGTRLTVL.

This clonotype was detected only a few times. The chain uses TRBV7-2 and TRBJ1-6; the D is unclear. The CDR3 has 14 residues. Germline lookup yields CDR1 SGHTA and CDR2 FQGNSA. V dropped 4 bases and J dropped 8 bases, with 12 bases sitting between them. The CDR3 region has the DNA TGTGCCAGCAGCTCTTGGAGCCGCGATTCACCCCTCCACTTT. Its translation: CASSSWSRDSPLHF.

The gene calls are TRBV5-4 and TRBJ2-3; either TRBD1 or TRBD2 may supply D (5 bases each). V was trimmed by 3 bases and J by 1 base, leaving 15 bases between them. There are 16 residues in the CDR3. CDR1 is SGHNT, CDR2 YYREEE, per germline (reference sequence). CDR3 amino acids: CASSSGLRGGTDTQYF. DNA of the CDR3: TGTGCCAGCAGCTCCGGGCTCCGAGGGGGCACAGATACGCAGTATTTT. Full variable domain (missing parts from reference TRBV5-4 and TRBJ2-3): ETGVTQSPTHLIKTRGQQVTLRCSSQSGHNTVSWYQQALGQGPQFIFQYYREEENGRGNFPPRFSGLQFPNYSSELNVNALELDDSALYLCASSSGLRGGTDTQYFGPGTRLTVL.

In this sample, this clonotype turned up many times. The V call is TRBV12-3 or TRBV12-4, the J call TRBJ2-3, with D unresolved. V lost 2 bases and J lost 4, with 10 bases in between. This CDR3 comprises 14 residues. CDR3 nucleotide sequence: TGTGCCAGCAGTTTAATCAATATTGCAGATACGCAGTATTTT. Its translation: CASSLINIADTQYF.

This clonotype occurred many times. V usage is TRBV4-1 and J usage is TRBJ2-1; TRBD2 matches 16 bases. The CDR3 extends over 18 amino acids. Germline V lookup: CDR1 MGHRA, CDR2 YSYEKL. Trimming cost V 4 bases and J 8 bases; bases outside gene matches: 11. The CDR3 sequence is CASSLGTSGGGPGDEQFF. Here the CDR3 DNA reads TGCGCCAGCAGCCTAGGGACTAGCGGGGGGGGGCCTGGGGATGAGCAGTTCTTC.

This clonotype appeared a few times. The chain has TRBV6-5 and TRBJ1-2, with D possibly being TRBD1 (5 bases). The CDR3 runs 13 residues. V lost 2 bases and J lost 8, with 12 bases in between. CDR1 and CDR2 from the germline V gene are MNHEY and SVGAGI. This CDR3 is CASSYNGAEGYTF. The CDR3 coding sequence is TGTGCCAGCAGTTACAACGGGGCAGAAGGCTACACCTTC.

This clonotype showed up many times. V gene TRBV15 combines with J gene TRBJ2-1; tentatively, D is TRBD1 or TRBD2 (5 bases each). There are 15 residues in the CDR3. The V gene lost 1 base and the J gene lost 5 bases, with 12 bases spanning the gap. Germline CDR1 LNHNV, CDR2 YYDKDF (reference sequence). In nucleotides, the CDR3 is TGTGCCACCAGCAGAGCCACAGAGGGGCACAATGAGCAGTTCTTC. Its protein product is CATSRATEGHNEQFF.

The sample holds many counts of this clonotype. The chain combines TRBV6-4 with TRBJ1-2; a weak D match, TRBD1 (5 bases). From germline, CDR1 is MRHNA and CDR2 SNTAGT. V was shortened by 0 bases and J by 8 bases, with 10 bases between the two germline ends. The CDR3 is 13 residues long. As DNA, the CDR3 is TGTGCCAGCAGTGACTCGAACCGGGGGGGCTACACCTTC. As protein: CASSDSNRGGYTF.

The sample holds many counts of this clonotype. Here the CDR3 DNA reads TGTGCCAGCAGCTTTGGAACTAGCGGGGACGAGCAGTTCTTC. Encoded protein: CASSFGTSGDEQFF. V is TRBV7-9 and J is TRBJ2-1; 10 bases fit TRBD2. V shed 3 bases and J 10 bases; nucleotides not matched to a gene: 6. The CDR3 totals 14 residues. Per the germline V gene, CDR1 is SEHNR and CDR2 is FQNEAQ (reference sequence).

The V gene is TRBV12-3 or TRBV12-4, the J gene TRBJ2-3; 7 bases fit TRBD1. The V and J ends lost 1 base and 2 bases, in that order; junction bases with no gene match: 3. This CDR3 comprises 15 residues. Here the CDR3 reads CASSLGGGVTDTQYF. The CDR3, as DNA: TGTGCCAGCAGTTTAGGAGGGGGCGTCACAGATACGCAGTATTTT.

This clonotype was counted a few times. The chain has TRBV7-9 and TRBJ2-1; D may be TRBD1 (5 bases). V was clipped by 5 bases and J by 2 bases, with 19 bases between them. The CDR3 is made up of 17 amino acids. CDR1 is SEHNR, CDR2 FQNEAQ, per germline (reference sequence). The CDR3 DNA sequence: TGTGCCAGCAGCCCCCCCGGCCAGGGAACGCCCTACAATGAGCAGTTCTTC. This encodes CASSPPGQGTPYNEQFF.

The chain couples TRBV4-3 to TRBJ2-7, with a tentative D call TRBD2 (5 bases). V was pared by 0 bases and J by 3 bases, with 15 bases between. From germline, CDR1 is LGHNA and CDR2 YSLEER. CDR3 size: 16 residues. CDR3 coding DNA: TGCGCCAGCAGCCAAGATATCGGGGTTGAGGTCTACGAGCAGTACTTC. This encodes CASSQDIGVEVYEQYF.

Worth noting for this clonotype: Being one base from a much bigger clone, this may be a read error. This chain connects TRBV14 to TRBJ1-1; D gene unclear. The CDR3 sequence is 13 residues long. In germline, CDR1 is SGHDN, CDR2 FVKESK. Written as DNA, the CDR3 is TGTGCCAGCAACCAAGATGGAAGGTTCGGTGCTTTCTTT. Protein: CASNQDGRFGAFF.

This clonotype was counted many times. V usage is TRBV7-9 and J usage is TRBJ2-7, with a weak D call TRBD1 (7 bases). The V end lost 6 bases, the J end lost 2 bases, and 17 bases lay between the germline ends. The CDR3 sequence is 15 residues long. Germline CDR1 SEHNR, CDR2 FQNEAQ (reference sequence). CDR3 sequence: CASSWVQGRTYEQYF. The DNA of the CDR3 is TGTGCCAGCAGTTGGGTACAGGGGAGGACCTACGAGCAGTACTTC. Based on the CDR3 plus reference TRBV7-9 and TRBJ2-7, the full variable domain is DTGVSQNPRHKITKRGQNVTFRCDPISEHNRLYWYRQTLGQGPEFLTYFQNEAQLEKSRLLSDRFSAERPKGSFSTLEIQRTEQGDSAMYLCASSWVQGRTYEQYFGPGTRLTVT.

The table lists this clonotype with many counts. The chain employs TRBV6-5 and TRBJ2-3; 9 nucleotides line up with TRBD2. From germline, CDR1 is MNHEY and CDR2 SVGAGI. Trimming removed 2 bases from V and 7 bases from J; junction bases left unmatched: 4. The CDR3 sequence is 14 residues long. As DNA, the CDR3 is TGTGCCAGCAGTTACGGCGGGGGGGGCAATACGCAGTATTTT. It yields the protein CASSYGGGGNTQYF.

The chain recombines TRBV6-2 or TRBV6-3 with TRBJ1-5, with 9 bases aligning to TRBD1. V shed 6 bases, J shed 4 bases, and the junction held 1 base outside the gene matches. The germline CDR1 and CDR2 sequences are MNHEY and SVGEGT. The CDR3 loop spans 13 amino acids. The chain's CDR3 is CASRDRGNQPQHF. The CDR3 nucleotides read TGTGCCAGCAGGGACAGGGGAAATCAGCCCCAGCATTTT.

This clonotype was observed many times. This sequence joins TRBV5-1 and TRBJ2-2; D gene unclear. Germline-derived CDR1 and CDR2 are SGHRS and YFSETQ. The CDR3 is 14 amino acids. Trimming shortened V by 2 bases and J by 8 bases, and 13 bases separated the two germline ends. CDR3 nucleotides: TGCGCCAGCAGCTTCCTGGCACCCGCGGGGGAGCTGTTTTTT. Protein product: CASSFLAPAGELFF. Full variable domain (outside the CDR3, taken from reference TRBV5-1 and TRBJ2-2): KAGVTQTPRYLIKTRGQQVTLSCSPISGHRSVSWYQQTPGQGLQFLFEYFSETQRNKGNFPGRFSGRQFSNSRSEMNVSTLELGDSALYLCASSFLAPAGELFFGEGSRLTVL.

This clonotype came up a few times. This chain joins TRBV4-3 and TRBJ1-1; D might be TRBD1 (6 bases). CDR1 is LGHNA and CDR2 is YSLEER in the germline V gene. The CDR3 has 15 amino acids. V was trimmed by 4 bases and J by 2 bases, leaving 14 bases between them. CDR3 nucleotide sequence: TGCGCCAGCAGCCTCCAAGGGGGAGGAAACACTGAAGCTTTCTTT. Protein: CASSLQGGGNTEAFF.

This clonotype was counted at least ten times. The DNA for the CDR3 is TGCGCCAGCAGCTTGGCCTGGTTCGTCTCTGGGGCCAACGTCCTGACTTTC. This codes for CASSLAWFVSGANVLTF. The genes are TRBV5-1 and TRBJ2-6, with no clear D. Germline assignment: CDR1 SGHRS and CDR2 YFSETQ. V shed 0 bases and J shed 0 bases, with 10 bases lying between them. The CDR3 covers 17 residues. The complete variable domain, with remaining parts taken from reference TRBV5-1 and TRBJ2-6, reads KAGVTQTPRYLIKTRGQQVTLSCSPISGHRSVSWYQQTPGQGLQFLFEYFSETQRNKGNFPGRFSGRQFSNSRSEMNVSTLELGDSALYLCASSLAWFVSGANVLTFGAGSRLTVL.

This clonotype has more than one count but fewer than ten. The CDR3 coding sequence is TGTGCCAGCAGTGATAACCGGGGGCGCTACAATGAGCAGTTCTTC. Translation: CASSDNRGRYNEQFF. J is TRBJ2-1 and V is TRBV2; TRBD1 or TRBD2 may be the D gene (6 bases each). From germline, CDR1 is SNHLY and CDR2 FYNNEI. This CDR3 is built from 15 residues. V lost 3 bases and J lost 3, with 12 bases in between.

In this sample, this clonotype turned up many times. The chain has TRBV11-2 and TRBJ1-1; D uncertain. Germline lookup yields CDR1 SGHAT and CDR2 FQNNGV. The CDR3 consists of 15 residues. Trimming shortened V by 1 base and J by 7 bases, and 16 bases separated the two germline ends. CDR3 DNA: TGTGCCAGCAGCTTAGCTAGGCTCCGGGAGATTGAAGCTTTCTTT. Encoded protein: CASSLARLREIEAFF.

This clonotype has more than one count but fewer than ten. The chain couples TRBV9 to TRBJ1-5; TRBD1 matches 7 bases. The CDR3 extends over 14 amino acids. V dropped 4 bases and J dropped 2; count of bases not matched to a gene: 3. CDR1 is SGDLS and CDR2 is YYNGEE in the germline V gene. The CDR3 protein is CASSLTGGNQPQHF. The CDR3 nucleotides are TGTGCCAGCAGCCTTACAGGGGGCAATCAGCCCCAGCATTTT. Combining the CDR3 with reference TRBV9 and TRBJ1-5 gives the whole variable domain DSGVTQTPKHLITATGQRVTLRCSPRSGDLSVYWYQQSLDQGLQFLIQYYNGEERAKGNILERFSAQQFPDLHSELNLSSLELGDSALYFCASSLTGGNQPQHFGDGTRLSIL.

The chain combines TRBV5-6 with TRBJ2-7, with TRBD1 identical over 12 bases. V lost 5 bases, J lost 6 bases, and 9 bases stayed unmatched. Per germline, CDR1 SGHDT and CDR2 YYEEEE. The CDR3 consists of 15 residues. In DNA, the CDR3 is TGTGCCAGCAGGGGACAGGGGGCGCCTTGGATCGAGCAGTACTTC. Encoded protein: CASRGQGAPWIEQYF.

The rearrangement uses TRBV4-2 and TRBJ2-1; D unresolved. Trimming shortened V by 0 bases and J by 7 bases, and 7 bases separated the two germline ends. The germline gives CDR1 LGHNA, CDR2 YNFKEQ. CDR3 size: 13 residues. CDR3 nucleotide sequence: TGTGCCAGCAGCCAAGATTCCGGGAATGAGCAGTTCTTC. Its protein product is CASSQDSGNEQFF.

This clonotype was detected ten times or more. The chain joins TRBV6-1 to TRBJ2-1; possibly TRBD1 for D (8 bases). The CDR3 spans 15 residues. V shed 6 bases and J shed 8 bases, with 20 bases lying between them. Germline V gene lookup returns CDR1 MNHNS and CDR2 SASEGT. The chain's CDR3 is CASRGGQGALYEQFF. CDR3 bases: TGTGCCAGCAGGGGGGGGCAGGGGGCCCTTTATGAGCAGTTCTTC.

This clonotype came up a few times. The chain links TRBV13 to TRBJ1-4; no reliable D call. Germline CDR1 and CDR2: PRHDT and FYEKMQ (reference sequence). The length of the CDR3 is 15 residues. The V end was cut by 1 base, the J end by 6 bases, with 12 bases between. CDR3 protein: CASSLAAAYDEKLFF. CDR3 DNA: TGTGCCAGCAGCTTAGCCGCGGCTTATGATGAAAAACTGTTTTTT.

This clonotype was counted between two and nine times. The J gene is TRBJ1-1, the V gene TRBV2, with 8 bases matching TRBD1. V was clipped by 2 bases and J by 3 bases; unmatched bases: 2. The CDR3 spans 14 residues. Germline values: CDR1 SNHLY, CDR2 FYNNEI. CDR3: CASSEQGADTEAFF. The CDR3 DNA is TGTGCCAGCAGTGAACAGGGGGCAGACACTGAAGCTTTCTTT.